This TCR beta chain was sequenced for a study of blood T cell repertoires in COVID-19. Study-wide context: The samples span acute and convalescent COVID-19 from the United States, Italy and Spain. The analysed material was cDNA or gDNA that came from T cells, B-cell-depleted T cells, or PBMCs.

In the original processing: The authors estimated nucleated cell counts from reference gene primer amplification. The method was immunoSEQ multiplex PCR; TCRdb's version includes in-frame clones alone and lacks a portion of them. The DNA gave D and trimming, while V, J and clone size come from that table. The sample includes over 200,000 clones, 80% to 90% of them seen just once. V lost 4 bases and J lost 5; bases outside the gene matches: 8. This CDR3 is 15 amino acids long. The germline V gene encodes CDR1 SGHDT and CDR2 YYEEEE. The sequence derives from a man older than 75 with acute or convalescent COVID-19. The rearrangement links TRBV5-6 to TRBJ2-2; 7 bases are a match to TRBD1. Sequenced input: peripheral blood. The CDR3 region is CASSRSYRGTGELFF. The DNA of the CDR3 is TGTGCCAGCAGCCGATCCTACAGGGGAACCGGGGAGCTGTTTTTT.